This section outlines one TCR beta chain sequence together with its context. This specimen belongs to a study of blood T cell repertoires in COVID-19. Study information: The origin of the acute and convalescent COVID-19 samples was the United States, Italy and Spain. T cells, B-cell-depleted T cells, or PBMCs provided the cDNA or gDNA that served as material.

Study processing details: Cell counts per sample came from amplifying reference gene primers. Using immunoSEQ multiplex PCR, the repertoire was profiled, and TCRdb retains in-frame clones only, with some absent. From that table come the V and J calls and clone size; the DNA was used to work out D and trimming. The sample records more than 200,000 clones, around nine tenths being singletons. What was sequenced was peripheral blood. This TCR was recovered from a man between 18 and 35 years old with active or convalescent COVID-19.

This CDR3 reads CASSRLAGAYNEQFF. The CDR3 region has the DNA TGTGCCAGCAGCCGACTAGCGGGAGCTTACAATGAGCAGTTCTTC. The V gene is TRBV7-9, the J gene TRBJ2-1; TRBD2 aligns across 12 bases. The CDR3 has 15 residues. After removal of 5 bases from V and 4 bases from J, the junction contained 3 bases not matched to a gene. Per germline, CDR1 SEHNR and CDR2 FQNEAQ (reference sequence). The full variable domain, with the rest looked up from reference TRBV7-9 and TRBJ2-1, is DTGVSQNPRHKITKRGQNVTFRCDPISEHNRLYWYRQTLGQGPEFLTYFQNEAQLEKSRLLSDRFSAERPKGSFSTLEIQRTEQGDSAMYLCASSRLAGAYNEQFFGPGTRLTVL.